The present T cell receptor beta chain was sequenced within a study of blood T cell repertoires in COVID-19. Germline V gene sequence: CDR1 MGHRA, CDR2 YSYEKL. V lost 0 bases to trimming and J lost 2 bases, with 9 bases between them. The CDR3 has 15 amino acids. Measured with immunoSEQ multiplex PCR; TCRdb has only the in-frame clones, and not every one. The sample has more than 300,000 clones; around 88% are singletons. This chain uses TRBV4-1 with TRBJ2-3, with a tentative D call TRBD2 (6 bases). This sequence was found in a woman aged 25 to 39 with COVID-19, enrolled during active disease. The sample consisted of peripheral blood. CDR3 protein: CASSQDAGTTDTQYF. CDR3 DNA: TGCGCCAGCAGCCAAGATGCGGGAACCACAGATACGCAGTATTTT.